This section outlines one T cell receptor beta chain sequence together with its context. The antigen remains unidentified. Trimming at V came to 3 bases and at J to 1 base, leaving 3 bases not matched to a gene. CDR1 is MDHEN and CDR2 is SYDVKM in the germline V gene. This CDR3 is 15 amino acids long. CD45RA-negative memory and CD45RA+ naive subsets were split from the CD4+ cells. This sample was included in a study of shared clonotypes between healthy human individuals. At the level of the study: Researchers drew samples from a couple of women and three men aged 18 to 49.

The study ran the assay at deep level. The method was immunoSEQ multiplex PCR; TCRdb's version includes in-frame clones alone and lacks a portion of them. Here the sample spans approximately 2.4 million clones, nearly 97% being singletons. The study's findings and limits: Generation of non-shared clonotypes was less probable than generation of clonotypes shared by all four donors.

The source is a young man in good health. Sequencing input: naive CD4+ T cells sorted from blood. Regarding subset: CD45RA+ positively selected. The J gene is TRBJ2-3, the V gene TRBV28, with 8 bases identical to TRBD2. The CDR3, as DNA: TGTGCCAGCAGTTTCGGGGGGGCCGGCACAGATACGCAGTATTTT. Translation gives CASSFGGAGTDTQYF.